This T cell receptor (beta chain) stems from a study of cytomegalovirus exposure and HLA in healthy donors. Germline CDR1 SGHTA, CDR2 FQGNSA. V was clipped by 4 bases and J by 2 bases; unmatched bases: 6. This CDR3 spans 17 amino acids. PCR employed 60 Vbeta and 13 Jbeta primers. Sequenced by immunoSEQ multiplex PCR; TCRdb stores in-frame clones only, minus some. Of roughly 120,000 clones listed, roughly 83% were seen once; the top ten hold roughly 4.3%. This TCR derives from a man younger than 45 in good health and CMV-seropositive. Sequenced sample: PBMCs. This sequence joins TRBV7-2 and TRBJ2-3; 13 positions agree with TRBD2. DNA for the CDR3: TGTGCCAGCAGCTCCCCGGGACTAGCGGGGTACACAGATACGCAGTATTTT. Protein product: CASSSPGLAGYTDTQYF.